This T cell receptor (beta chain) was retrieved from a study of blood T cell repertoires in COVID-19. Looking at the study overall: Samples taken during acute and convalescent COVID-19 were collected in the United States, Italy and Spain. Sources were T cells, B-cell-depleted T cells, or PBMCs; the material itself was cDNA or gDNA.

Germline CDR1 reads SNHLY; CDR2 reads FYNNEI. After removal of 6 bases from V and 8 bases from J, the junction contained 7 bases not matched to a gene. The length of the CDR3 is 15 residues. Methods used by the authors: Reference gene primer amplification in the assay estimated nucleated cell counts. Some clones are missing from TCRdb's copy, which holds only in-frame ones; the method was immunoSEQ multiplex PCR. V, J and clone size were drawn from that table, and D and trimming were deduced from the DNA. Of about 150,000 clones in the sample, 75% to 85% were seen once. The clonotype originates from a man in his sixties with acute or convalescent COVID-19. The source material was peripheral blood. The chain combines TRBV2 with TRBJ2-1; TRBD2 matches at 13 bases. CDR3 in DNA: TGTGCCAGCAGGCCTGGGACTAGCGGGATAGATGAGCAGTTCTTC. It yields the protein CASRPGTSGIDEQFF.